This T cell receptor (beta chain) originates from a study of cytomegalovirus exposure and HLA in healthy donors. Use of 60 Vbeta and 13 Jbeta primers characterized the PCR. The repertoire was sequenced with immunoSEQ multiplex PCR; TCRdb's copy has only in-frame clones and lacks some. The data contain around 130,000 clones, 81% of them singletons. Sequencing was done on a sample of PBMCs. The receptor comes from a man in his late teens or twenties in good health and CMV-seronegative.

As DNA, the CDR3 is TGTGCCAGCAGCCCCAAAGGGACACGCGAGCAGTACTTC. Its protein product is CASSPKGTREQYF. The chain employs TRBV7-9 and TRBJ2-7; D is perhaps TRBD1 (6 bases). CDR1 and CDR2 from the germline V gene are SEHNR and FQNEAQ (reference sequence). The CDR3 consists of 13 residues. V lost 5 bases to trimming and J lost 6 bases, with 14 bases between them.